The 17 T cell receptor beta chains reported below all come from one sample, sequenced in a study of Tregs in tolerant kidney transplant recipients. For these TCRs, the target antigens are not known. Data came from immunoSEQ multiplex PCR; TCRdb stores just in-frame clones and leaves some out. The table has approximately 17,000 clones, about 61% seen once. Source material: Tregs from blood cultured with allogeneic cells. These receptors originate from a human donor in good health.

The chain employs TRBV18 and TRBJ1-1; TRBD1 aligns across 7 bases. The CDR3 is made up of 16 amino acids. The trim removed 2 bases at V and 0 bases at J, leaving 6 bases unmatched. Germline CDR1 reads KGHSH; CDR2 reads LQKENI. CDR3: CASSPRGPGLNTEAFF. The CDR3 nucleotides read TGTGCCAGCTCACCAAGGGGGCCGGGGTTGAACACTGAAGCTTTCTTT. Complete variable domain (other parts from reference TRBV18 and TRBJ1-1): NAGVMQNPRHLVRRRGQEARLRCSPMKGHSHVYWYRQLPEEGLKFMVYLQKENIIDESGMPKERFSAEFPKEGPSILRIQQVVRGDSAAYFCASSPRGPGLNTEAFFGQGTRLTVV.

This rearrangement joins TRBV6-5 to TRBJ2-2; D gene ambiguous. Germline V lookup: CDR1 MNHEY, CDR2 SVGAGI. V was trimmed by 5 bases and J by 8 bases, leaving 18 bases between them. CDR3 length equals 15 residues. CDR3 sequence (DNA): TGTGCCAGCAGTCGATCCCCCCGGCCGTCTGGGGAGCTGTTTTTT. Residues: CASSRSPRPSGELFF.

The CDR3 DNA reads TGTGCCAGCAGCCAAGATAGGGGACCGGCAGGGGATACGCAGTATTTT. The encoded protein is CASSQDRGPAGDTQYF. The gene calls are TRBV14 and TRBJ2-3, with D possibly being TRBD1 or TRBD2 (5 bases each). Trimming removed 0 bases from V and 6 bases from J, with 16 bases in between. The CDR3 extends over 16 amino acids. CDR1 SGHDN and CDR2 FVKESK come from the germline V gene.

CDR3: CASSSGGGRHTIVAKNIQYF. The CDR3 DNA reads as TGTGCCAGCAGCTCTGGAGGGGGCAGGCACACTATCGTTGCCAAAAACATTCAGTACTTC. The chain has TRBV5-8 and TRBJ2-4; possibly TRBD1 for D (7 bases). Trimming shortened V by 3 bases and J by 1 base, and 26 bases separated the two germline ends. Germline V gene data show CDR1 as SGHTS and CDR2 as YDEGEE. The CDR3 totals 20 residues.

With respect to this clone: A much bigger clone sits one base away, suggesting this may be a read error. Distinct nucleotide sequences in the sample also encode this CDR3. This rearrangement joins TRBV14 to TRBJ1-2; a possible D gene is TRBD1 (6 bases). This CDR3 has 15 amino acids. Germline CDR1 SGHDN, CDR2 FVKESK. The DNA for the CDR3 is TGTGCCAGCAGCCAAGATCTTGCGGGGGCTCTGGGCTATACCTTC. Its protein product is CASSQDLAGALGYTF.

The chain has TRBV7-3 and TRBJ2-7; 7 nucleotides line up with TRBD2. V shed 4 bases, J shed 1 base, and the junction held 7 bases outside the gene matches. Germline loops: CDR1 SGHTA, CDR2 FQGTGA. The CDR3 loop spans 15 amino acids. The CDR3 protein is CASSSSGTKSYEQYF. CDR3 nucleotide sequence: TGTGCCAGCAGCTCCAGCGGGACTAAGTCCTACGAGCAGTACTTC.

This rearrangement joins TRBV11-3 to TRBJ2-3; 8 nucleotides match TRBD2. This CDR3 is 15 amino acids long. The V gene's germline CDR1 is SGHNT and CDR2 YENEEA. V was clipped by 5 bases and J by 6 bases; unmatched bases: 10. The CDR3 reads CASSRYREGSDTQYF. CDR3 nucleotides: TGTGCCAGCAGCCGCTATCGGGAGGGCTCGGATACGCAGTATTTT.

V gene TRBV7-8 combines with J gene TRBJ1-1, with 7 positions matching TRBD1. The J segment lost 5 bases and the V segment lost 3 bases, leaving 3 bases of the junction unmatched. Germline V gene data show CDR1 as SGHVS and CDR2 as FQNEAQ. There are 13 residues in the CDR3. CDR3 sequence (DNA): TGTGCCAGCAGCTTGACAGGGAAGACTGAAGCTTTCTTT. This translates into CASSLTGKTEAFF.

In its sample, this clone ranks as medium-sized. The J gene is TRBJ2-7, the V gene TRBV27; tentatively, D is TRBD1 (5 bases). Trimming left V 6 bases short and J 3 bases short, with 18 bases between. This CDR3 comprises 15 residues. Germline V gene data show CDR1 as MNHEY and CDR2 as SMNVEV (reference sequence). CDR3 DNA: TGTGCCAGCAGCCCCTTGGACACATTAATCTACGAGCAGTACTTC. It is translated as CASSPLDTLIYEQYF.

CDR3 sequence reads: CASTGVDEAFF. Written as DNA, the CDR3 is TGTGCCAGTACGGGGGTGGATGAAGCTTTCTTT. V gene TRBV19 combines with J gene TRBJ1-1; D perhaps matches TRBD1 (5 bases). The germline gives CDR1 LNHDA, CDR2 SQIVND (reference sequence). The V end lost 7 bases, the J end lost 7 bases, and 10 bases lay between the germline ends. The length of the CDR3 is 11 residues.

Comments on this clone: A junction end diverges from the germline sequence, so it may reflect a read error. V and J are TRBV6-5 and TRBJ1-2; TRBD1 might be the D (5 bases). The CDR3 totals 12 residues. Germline V gene data show CDR1 as MNHEY and CDR2 as SVGAGI. The CDR3 here is CASSDSGDGYTF. CDR3 coding DNA: TGTGCCAGCAGTGACTCGGGGGATGGCTACACCTTC.

The chain uses TRBV19 and TRBJ1-1; 7 bases align to TRBD1. V lost 3 bases, J lost 1 base, and 5 bases stayed unmatched. Germline V gene lookup returns CDR1 LNHDA and CDR2 SQIVND (reference sequence). The CDR3 covers 15 residues. CDR3 DNA sequence: TGTGCCAGTAGTATCTTCCGACAGGGGAACACTGAAGCTTTCTTT. Amino acids: CASSIFRQGNTEAFF.

This clone was picked up a small number of times. V gene TRBV7-2 combines with J gene TRBJ2-7, with no clear D. Germline V gives CDR1 SGHTA, CDR2 FQGNSA. The CDR3 is 18 amino acids. The germline V and J ends were trimmed by 1 base and 9 bases, with 28 bases remaining between them. The CDR3 loop reads CASSLEGRVGTRPRPQYF. The CDR3 DNA is TGTGCCAGCAGCTTAGAAGGAAGGGTTGGCACAAGGCCCCGACCGCAGTACTTC.

This rearrangement joins TRBV29-1 to TRBJ2-1; D is ambiguous. The length of the CDR3 is 12 residues. V was pared by 6 bases and J by 9 bases, with 15 bases between. CDR1 and CDR2 from the germline V gene are SQVTM and ANQGSEA. The CDR3 is CSVSNGLGEQFF. CDR3 DNA sequence: TGCAGCGTGTCGAATGGATTGGGTGAGCAGTTCTTC.

This clone was recorded only once. The V call is TRBV28, the J call TRBJ2-1, with 7 positions matching TRBD1. With 3 bases clipped from V and 8 bases from J, the junction kept 16 bases outside the gene matches. The V gene's germline CDR1 is MDHEN and CDR2 SYDVKM. CDR3 length: 17 amino acids. The CDR3 sequence is CASSLTIRTGAWHEQFF. The CDR3 DNA sequence: TGTGCCAGCAGTTTGACAATTAGAACAGGGGCATGGCATGAGCAGTTCTTC.

The J gene is TRBJ1-5, the V gene TRBV27; D gene ambiguous. The CDR3 runs to 13 residues. Germline V gene lookup returns CDR1 MNHEY and CDR2 SMNVEV (reference sequence). V was trimmed by 3 bases and J by 5 bases, leaving 8 bases between them. In DNA, the CDR3 is TGTGCCAGCAGTTTGAGGAATTATCAGCCCCAGCATTTT. This gives the protein CASSLRNYQPQHF.

This clone has just one count. Other DNA sequences within the sample encode an identical CDR3. The gene calls are TRBV18 and TRBJ2-7; TRBD2 might be the D (5 bases). V shed 6 bases and J shed 7 bases, with 16 bases lying between them. CDR1 KGHSH and CDR2 LQKENI come from the germline V gene. The CDR3 contains 13 residues. The CDR3 DNA reads TGTGCCAGCTCCCGGGATCTTAGAAGGGAGCAGTACTTC. Translating it yields CASSRDLRREQYF.